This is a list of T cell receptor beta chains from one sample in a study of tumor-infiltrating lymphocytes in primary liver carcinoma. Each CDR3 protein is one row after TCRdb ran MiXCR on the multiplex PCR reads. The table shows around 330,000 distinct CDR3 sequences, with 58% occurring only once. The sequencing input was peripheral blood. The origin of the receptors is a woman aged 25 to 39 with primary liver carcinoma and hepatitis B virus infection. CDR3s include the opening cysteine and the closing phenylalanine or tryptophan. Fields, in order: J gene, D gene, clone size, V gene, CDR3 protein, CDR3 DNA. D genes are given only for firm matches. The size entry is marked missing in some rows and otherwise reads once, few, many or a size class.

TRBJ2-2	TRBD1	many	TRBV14	CASRRQGNTGELFF	TGTGCCAGCAGGAGACAGGGGAACACCGGGGAGCTGTTTTTT
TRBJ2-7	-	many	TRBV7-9	CASSSWDEGIYEQYF	TGTGCCAGCAGCTCATGGGACGAGGGGATATACGAGCAGTACTTC
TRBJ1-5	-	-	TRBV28	CASSFRQPNQPQHF	TGTGCCAGCAGTTTCAGGCAGCCTAATCAGCCCCAGCATTTT
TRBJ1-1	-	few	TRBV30	CAWSGTPGYTEAFF	TGTGCCTGGTCCGGGACCCCCGGGTACACTGAAGCTTTCTTT
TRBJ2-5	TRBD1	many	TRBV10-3	CAISIRDRGETQYF	TGTGCCATCAGCATCCGGGACAGGGGGGAGACCCAGTACTTC
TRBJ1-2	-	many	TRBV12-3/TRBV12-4	CASNLEPYGYTF	TGTGCCAGCAATTTGGAGCCCTATGGCTACACCTTC
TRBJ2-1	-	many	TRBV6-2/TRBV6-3	CASTLTGVRYNEQFF	TGTGCCAGCACCTTAACCGGAGTTCGCTACAATGAGCAGTTCTTC
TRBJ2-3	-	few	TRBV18	CASSPQASAADTQYF	TGTGCCAGCTCACCACAGGCTAGCGCGGCAGATACGCAGTATTTT
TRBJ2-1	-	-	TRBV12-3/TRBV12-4	CASSFTGEQLF	TGTGCCAGCAGTTTTACGGGTGAGCAGCTCTTC
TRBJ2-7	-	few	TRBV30	CAWSSPRYEQYF	TGTGCCTGGAGCTCTCCCAGGTACGAGCAGTACTTC
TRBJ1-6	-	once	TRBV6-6	CASSYSKGQTSYNSPLHF	TGTGCCAGCAGTTACTCGAAAGGGCAGACCTCCTATAATTCACCCCTCCACTTT
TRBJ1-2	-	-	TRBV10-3	CAISGENYGYTF	TGTGCCATCAGTGGGGAGAACTATGGCTACACCTTC
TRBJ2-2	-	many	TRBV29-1	CSVQTRVGELFF	TGCAGCGTTCAAACTCGGGTTGGGGAGCTGTTTTTT
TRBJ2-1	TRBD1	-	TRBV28	CASSLFYRGQGNEQFF	TGTGCCAGCAGTTTATTTTACAGGGGACAAGGCAATGAGCAGTTCTTC
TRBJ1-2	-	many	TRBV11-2	CASSSGLNYGYTF	TGTGCCAGCAGCAGTGGGCTTAACTATGGCTACACCTTC
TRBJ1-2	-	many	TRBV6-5	CASSQTRGRGYTF	TGTGCCAGCAGCCAAACGCGGGGGAGAGGCTACACCTTC
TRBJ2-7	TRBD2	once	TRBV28	CASSGFYSAGGTYEQYF	TGTGCCAGCAGTGGTTTTTACTCAGCGGGAGGGACCTACGAGCAGTACTTC
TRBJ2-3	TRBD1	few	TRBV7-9	CASSSRTGGVSDTQYF	TGTGCCAGCAGCTCAAGGACAGGGGGGGTCTCGGATACGCAGTATTTT